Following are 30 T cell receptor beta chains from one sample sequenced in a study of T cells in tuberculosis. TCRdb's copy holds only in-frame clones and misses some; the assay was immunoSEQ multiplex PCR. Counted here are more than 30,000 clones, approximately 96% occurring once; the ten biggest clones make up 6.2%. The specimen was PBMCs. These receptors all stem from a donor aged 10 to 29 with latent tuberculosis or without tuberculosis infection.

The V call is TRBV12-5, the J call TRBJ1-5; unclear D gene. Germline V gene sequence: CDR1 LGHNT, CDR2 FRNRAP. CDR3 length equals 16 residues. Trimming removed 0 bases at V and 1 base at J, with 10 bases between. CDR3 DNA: TGTGCTAGTGGTTTGGTACTGGGCAGGAGCAATCAGCCCCAGCATTTT. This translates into CASGLVLGRSNQPQHF.

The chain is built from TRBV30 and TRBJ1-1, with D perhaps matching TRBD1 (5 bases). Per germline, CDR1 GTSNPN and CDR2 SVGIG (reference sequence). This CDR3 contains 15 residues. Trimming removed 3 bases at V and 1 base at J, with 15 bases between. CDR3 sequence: CAWSAPGMRNTEAFF. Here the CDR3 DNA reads TGTGCCTGGAGCGCCCCAGGGATGCGGAACACTGAAGCTTTCTTT.

The CDR3 coding sequence is TGTGCCAGCAGCTTAGGAGGTTCTAGCGGGGGGGCTAGGTACAATGAGCAGTTCTTC. Protein product: CASSLGGSSGGARYNEQFF. This sequence joins TRBV11-2 and TRBJ2-1; TRBD2 aligns across 12 bases. The V and J ends lost 1 base and 4 bases, in that order; junction bases with no gene match: 11. Germline V gene sequence: CDR1 SGHAT, CDR2 FQNNGV. This CDR3 comprises 19 residues. Full variable domain (rest looked up from reference TRBV11-2 and TRBJ2-1): EAGVAQSPRYKIIEKRQSVAFWCNPISGHATLYWYQQILGQGPKLLIQFQNNGVVDDSQLPKDRFSAERLKGVDSTLKIQPAKLEDSAVYLCASSLGGSSGGARYNEQFFGPGTRLTVL.

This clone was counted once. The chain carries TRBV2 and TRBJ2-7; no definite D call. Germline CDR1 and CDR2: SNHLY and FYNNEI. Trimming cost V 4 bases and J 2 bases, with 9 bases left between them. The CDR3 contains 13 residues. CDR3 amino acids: CASSVEETYEQYF. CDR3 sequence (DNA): TGTGCCAGCAGTGTCGAAGAGACCTACGAGCAGTACTTC. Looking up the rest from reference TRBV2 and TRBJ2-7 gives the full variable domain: EPEVTQTPSHQVTQMGQEVILRCVPISNHLYFYWYRQILGQKVEFLVSFYNNEISEKSEIFDDQFSVERPDGSNFTLKIRSTKLEDSAMYFCASSVEETYEQYFGPGTRLTVT.

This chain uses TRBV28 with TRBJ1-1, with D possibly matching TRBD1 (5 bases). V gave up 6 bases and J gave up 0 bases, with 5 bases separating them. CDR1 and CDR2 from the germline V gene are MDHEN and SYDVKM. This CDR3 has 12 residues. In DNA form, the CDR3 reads TGTGCCAGCAGGACAGTGAACACTGAAGCTTTCTTT. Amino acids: CASRTVNTEAFF.

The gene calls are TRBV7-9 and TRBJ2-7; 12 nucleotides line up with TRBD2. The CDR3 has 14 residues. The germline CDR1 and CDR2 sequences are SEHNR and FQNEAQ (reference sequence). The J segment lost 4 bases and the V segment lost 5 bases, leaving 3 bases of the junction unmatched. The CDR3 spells CASSRLAGEYEQYF. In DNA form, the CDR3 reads TGTGCCAGCAGCCGACTAGCGGGAGAGTACGAGCAGTACTTC.

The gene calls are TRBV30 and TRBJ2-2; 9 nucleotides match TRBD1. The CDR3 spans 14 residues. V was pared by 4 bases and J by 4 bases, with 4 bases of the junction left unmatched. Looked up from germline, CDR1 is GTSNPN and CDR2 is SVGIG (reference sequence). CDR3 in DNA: TGTGCCTGGAACAGGGGGCGTGGCACCGGGGAGCTGTTTTTT. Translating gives CAWNRGRGTGELFF.

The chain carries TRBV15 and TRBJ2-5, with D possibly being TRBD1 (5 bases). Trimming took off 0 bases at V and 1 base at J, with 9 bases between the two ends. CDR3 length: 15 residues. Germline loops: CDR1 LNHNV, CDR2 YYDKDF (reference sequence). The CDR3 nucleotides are TGTGCCACCAGCAGAGATCTTGGGGCCCAAGAGACCCAGTACTTC. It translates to CATSRDLGAQETQYF.

In DNA, the CDR3 is TGTGCCAGCAGCAAACCGGTGTTCACCGGGGAGCTGTTTTTT. Residues: CASSKPVFTGELFF. This rearrangement joins TRBV21-1 to TRBJ2-2; TRBD2 is the table's D call and was not checked against the DNA. TRBV21-1 is a pseudogene. The CDR3 extends over 14 amino acids.

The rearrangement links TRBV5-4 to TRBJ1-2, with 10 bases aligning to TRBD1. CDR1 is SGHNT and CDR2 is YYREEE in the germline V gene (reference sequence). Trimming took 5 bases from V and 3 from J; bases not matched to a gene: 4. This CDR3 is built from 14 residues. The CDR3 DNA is TGTGCCAGCAGACCGACAGGGGGCGACTATGGCTACACCTTC. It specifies CASRPTGGDYGYTF.

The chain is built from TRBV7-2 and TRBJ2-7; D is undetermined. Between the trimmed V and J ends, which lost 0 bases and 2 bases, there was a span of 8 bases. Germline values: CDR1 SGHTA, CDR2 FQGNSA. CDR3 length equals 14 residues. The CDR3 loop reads CASSLAGQTYEQYF. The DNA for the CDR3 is TGTGCCAGCAGCTTAGCGGGCCAGACCTACGAGCAGTACTTC.

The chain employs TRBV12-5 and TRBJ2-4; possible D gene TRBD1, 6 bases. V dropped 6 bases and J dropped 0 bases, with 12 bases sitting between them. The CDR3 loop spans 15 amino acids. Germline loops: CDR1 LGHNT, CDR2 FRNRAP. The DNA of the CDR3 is TGTGCTAGTGGACCGGACAGACCAGCCAAAAACATTCAGTACTTC. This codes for CASGPDRPAKNIQYF.

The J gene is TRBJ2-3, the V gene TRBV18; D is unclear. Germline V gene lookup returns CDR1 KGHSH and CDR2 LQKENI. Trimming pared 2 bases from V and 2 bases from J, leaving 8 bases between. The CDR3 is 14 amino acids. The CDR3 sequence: CASSPSEATDTQYF. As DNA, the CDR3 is TGTGCCAGCTCACCAAGCGAGGCCACAGATACGCAGTATTTT.

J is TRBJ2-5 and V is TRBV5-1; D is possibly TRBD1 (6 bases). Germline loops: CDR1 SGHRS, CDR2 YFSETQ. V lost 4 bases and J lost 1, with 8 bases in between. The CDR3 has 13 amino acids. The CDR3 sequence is CASSPDSQETQYF. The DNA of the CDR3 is TGCGCCAGCAGCCCGGACAGCCAAGAGACCCAGTACTTC.

The CDR3 is CASSEIWVQHYGYTF. DNA of the CDR3: TGTGCCAGCAGTGAGATCTGGGTACAGCACTATGGCTACACCTTC. The gene calls are TRBV6-1 and TRBJ1-2; no clear D gene. Deletions cut 3 bases from V and 3 bases from J, with 14 bases between. The CDR3 loop spans 15 amino acids. Germline V gene lookup returns CDR1 MNHNS and CDR2 SASEGT.

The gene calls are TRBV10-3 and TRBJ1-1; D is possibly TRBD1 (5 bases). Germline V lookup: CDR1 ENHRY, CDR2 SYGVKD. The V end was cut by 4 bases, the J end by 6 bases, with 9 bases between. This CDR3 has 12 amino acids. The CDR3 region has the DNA TGTGCCATCAGTGGGGGGGACGCTGAAGCTTTCTTT. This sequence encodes CAISGGDAEAFF.

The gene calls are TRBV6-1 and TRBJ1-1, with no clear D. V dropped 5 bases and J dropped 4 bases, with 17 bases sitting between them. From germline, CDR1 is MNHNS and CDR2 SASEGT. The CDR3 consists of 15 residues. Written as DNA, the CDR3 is TGTGCCAGCAGTCCTAACGGGTACTCTGGCACTGAAGCTTTCTTT. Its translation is CASSPNGYSGTEAFF.

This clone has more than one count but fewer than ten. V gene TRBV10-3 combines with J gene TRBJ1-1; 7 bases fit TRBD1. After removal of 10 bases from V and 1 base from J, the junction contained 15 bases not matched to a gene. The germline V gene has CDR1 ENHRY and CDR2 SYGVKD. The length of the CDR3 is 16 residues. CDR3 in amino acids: CATTSPETGTNTEAFF. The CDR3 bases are TGTGCCACCACGTCCCCAGAGACAGGGACGAACACTGAAGCTTTCTTT.

In DNA form, the CDR3 reads TGTGCCAGTAGTAACCTAGCTTGGGAAAACATTCAGTACTTC. Translated, it gives CASSNLAWENIQYF. J is TRBJ2-4 and V is TRBV19; possible D gene TRBD2, 5 bases. V lost 4 bases and J 5 bases, leaving 12 bases between the germline ends. The CDR3 is made up of 14 amino acids. From germline, CDR1 is LNHDA and CDR2 SQIVND (reference sequence). The whole variable domain, filled in from reference TRBV19 and TRBJ2-4, reads DGGITQSPKYLFRKEGQNVTLSCEQNLNHDAMYWYRQDPGQGLRLIYYSQIVNDFQKGDIAEGYSVSREKKESFPLTVTSAQKNPTAFYLCASSNLAWENIQYFGAGTRLSVL.

The CDR3 sequence: CASSMGLLDTEAFF. Here the CDR3 DNA reads TGTGCCAGTAGTATGGGCCTTCTCGATACTGAAGCTTTCTTT. V is TRBV19 and J is TRBJ1-1; D gene uncertain. Germline CDR1 LNHDA, CDR2 SQIVND (reference sequence). The CDR3 consists of 14 residues. Trimming shortened V by 3 bases and J by 5 bases, and 13 bases separated the two germline ends.

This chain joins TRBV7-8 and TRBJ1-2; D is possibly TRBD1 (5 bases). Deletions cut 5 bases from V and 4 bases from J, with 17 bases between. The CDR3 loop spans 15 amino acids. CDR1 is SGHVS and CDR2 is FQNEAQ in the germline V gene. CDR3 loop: CASSPIYGDSYGYTF. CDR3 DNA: TGTGCCAGCAGCCCAATTTATGGGGACTCCTATGGCTACACCTTC.

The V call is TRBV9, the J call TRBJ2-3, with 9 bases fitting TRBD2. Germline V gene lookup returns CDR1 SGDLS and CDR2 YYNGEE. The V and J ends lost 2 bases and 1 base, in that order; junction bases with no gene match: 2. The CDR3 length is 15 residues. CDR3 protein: CASSVRLAGTDTQYF. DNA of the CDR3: TGTGCCAGCAGCGTTAGACTAGCGGGCACAGATACGCAGTATTTT. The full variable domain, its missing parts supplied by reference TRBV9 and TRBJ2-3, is DSGVTQTPKHLITATGQRVTLRCSPRSGDLSVYWYQQSLDQGLQFLIQYYNGEERAKGNILERFSAQQFPDLHSELNLSSLELGDSALYFCASSVRLAGTDTQYFGPGTRLTVL.

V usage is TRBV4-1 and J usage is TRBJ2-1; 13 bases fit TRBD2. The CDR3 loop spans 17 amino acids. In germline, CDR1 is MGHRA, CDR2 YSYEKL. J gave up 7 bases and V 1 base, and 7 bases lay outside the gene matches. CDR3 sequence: CASSQVALAGGHNEQFF. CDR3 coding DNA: TGCGCCAGCAGCCAAGTCGCACTAGCGGGGGGGCATAATGAGCAGTTCTTC.

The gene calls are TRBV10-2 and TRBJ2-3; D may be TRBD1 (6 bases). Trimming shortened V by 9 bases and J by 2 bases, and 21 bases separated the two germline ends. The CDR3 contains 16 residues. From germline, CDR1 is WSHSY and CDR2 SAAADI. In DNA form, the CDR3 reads TGCGCCAGGGAGAATCCCGGGACAAGGAACACAGATACGCAGTATTTT. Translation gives CARENPGTRNTDTQYF.

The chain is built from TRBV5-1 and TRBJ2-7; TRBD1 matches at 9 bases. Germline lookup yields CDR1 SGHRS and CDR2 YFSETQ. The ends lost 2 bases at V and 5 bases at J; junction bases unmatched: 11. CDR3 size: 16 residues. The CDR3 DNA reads TGCGCCAGCAGCTTCATGCCAGGGACAGGGATGGACGAGCAGTACTTC. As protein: CASSFMPGTGMDEQYF.

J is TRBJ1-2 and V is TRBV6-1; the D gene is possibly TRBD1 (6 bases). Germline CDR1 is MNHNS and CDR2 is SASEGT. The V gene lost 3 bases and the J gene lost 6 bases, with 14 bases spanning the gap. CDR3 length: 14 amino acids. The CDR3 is CASSDPPYRDGYTF. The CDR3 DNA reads TGTGCCAGCAGTGACCCTCCATACAGGGATGGCTACACCTTC.

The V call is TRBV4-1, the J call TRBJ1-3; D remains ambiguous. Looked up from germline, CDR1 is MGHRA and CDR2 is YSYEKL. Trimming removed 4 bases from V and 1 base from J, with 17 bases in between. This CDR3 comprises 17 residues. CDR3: CASSPRGGLWSGNTIYF. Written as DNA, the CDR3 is TGCGCCAGCAGCCCCCGTGGAGGGCTTTGGTCTGGAAACACCATATATTTT.

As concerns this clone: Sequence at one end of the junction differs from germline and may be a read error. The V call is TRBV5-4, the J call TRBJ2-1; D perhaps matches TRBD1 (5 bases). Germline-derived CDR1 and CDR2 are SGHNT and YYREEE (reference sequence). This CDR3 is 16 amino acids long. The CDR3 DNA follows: TGTGCCAGTAGCTTGGGAACAGGAAGCTCCTACAATGAGCAGTTCTTC. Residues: CASSLGTGSSYNEQFF. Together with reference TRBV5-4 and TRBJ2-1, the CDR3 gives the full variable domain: ETGVTQSPTHLIKTRGQQVTLRCSSQSGHNTVSWYQQALGQGPQFIFQYYREEENGRGNFPPRFSGLQFPNYSSELNVNALELDDSALYLCASSLGTGSSYNEQFFGPGTRLTVL.

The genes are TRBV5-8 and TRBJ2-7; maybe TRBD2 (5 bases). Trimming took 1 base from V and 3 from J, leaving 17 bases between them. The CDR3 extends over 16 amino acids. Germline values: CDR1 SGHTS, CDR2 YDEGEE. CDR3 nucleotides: TGTGCCAGCAGCTTGTTAACAGCCGACTATTTCTACGAGCAGTACTTC. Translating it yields CASSLLTADYFYEQYF. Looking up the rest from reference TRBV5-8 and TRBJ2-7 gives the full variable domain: EAGVTQSPTHLIKTRGQQATLRCSPISGHTSVYWYQQALGLGLQFLLWYDEGEERNRGNFPPRFSGRQFPNYSSELNVNALELEDSALYLCASSLLTADYFYEQYFGPGTRLTVT.

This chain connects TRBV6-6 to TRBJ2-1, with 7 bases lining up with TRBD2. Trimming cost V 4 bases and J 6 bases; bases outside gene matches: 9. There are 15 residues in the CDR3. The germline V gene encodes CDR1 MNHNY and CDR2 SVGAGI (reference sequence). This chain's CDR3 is CASSLTGGLGNEQFF. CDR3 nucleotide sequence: TGTGCCAGCAGTTTGACCGGGGGGTTAGGCAATGAGCAGTTCTTC.